This record concerns one T cell receptor (beta chain) sequence. As yet, its antigen is unknown. This sample was included in a study of T cells in localized non-small cell lung cancer. Study-wide points: Sequencing covered just one tumor region, so heterogeneity cannot be ruled out. Adjacent lung exhibited a median of 57 among the 100 most abundant tumor clones.

V lost 1 base to trimming and J lost 13 bases, with 16 bases between them. Per germline, CDR1 MNHEY and CDR2 SVGAGI. CDR3 length equals 14 residues. Sequencing was performed with immunoSEQ multiplex PCR; in TCRdb, only in-frame clones are kept and a portion is missing. The sample lists under 30,000 clones, about nine tenths seen once, with 6.9% in the top ten. The J gene is TRBJ1-4, the V gene TRBV6-5; D is uncertain. Sequences were derived from peripheral blood, sampled before any cancer treatment. This TCR was sampled from a woman aged 35-70 years with stage I lung adenocarcinoma. CDR3 sequence: CASSYYPSKGPLFF. The CDR3 DNA reads as TGTGCCAGCAGTTACTATCCCTCGAAGGGCCCACTGTTTTTT.